This T cell receptor (beta chain) was profiled in a study of shared clonotypes between healthy human individuals. As to this clone: Other DNA sequences from this sample encode an identical CDR3 as well.

This CDR3 contains 15 residues. Germline lookup yields CDR1 SGHDT and CDR2 YYEEEE. The V gene lost 0 bases and the J gene lost 4 bases, with 13 bases spanning the gap. Genomic DNA from each subset was divided evenly over several immunoSEQ plates. Repertoires were generated with immunoSEQ multiplex PCR, while TCRdb's copy carries only in-frame clones and drops some. The table has 1,100,000 or so clones, about 84% seen once. The sequencing sample was made of memory CD4+ T cells from PBMCs. Stated subset: CD45RA-negative fraction. V and J are TRBV5-6 and TRBJ2-5, with D tentatively TRBD1 (7 bases). The TCR originated in a man younger than 30 in good health. Some clones in this sample may be carry-over from other donors' samples. Here the CDR3 DNA reads TGTGCCAGCAGCTTGGTGGCAGGGGGGCGAGAGACCCAGTACTTC. Translating gives CASSLVAGGRETQYF.